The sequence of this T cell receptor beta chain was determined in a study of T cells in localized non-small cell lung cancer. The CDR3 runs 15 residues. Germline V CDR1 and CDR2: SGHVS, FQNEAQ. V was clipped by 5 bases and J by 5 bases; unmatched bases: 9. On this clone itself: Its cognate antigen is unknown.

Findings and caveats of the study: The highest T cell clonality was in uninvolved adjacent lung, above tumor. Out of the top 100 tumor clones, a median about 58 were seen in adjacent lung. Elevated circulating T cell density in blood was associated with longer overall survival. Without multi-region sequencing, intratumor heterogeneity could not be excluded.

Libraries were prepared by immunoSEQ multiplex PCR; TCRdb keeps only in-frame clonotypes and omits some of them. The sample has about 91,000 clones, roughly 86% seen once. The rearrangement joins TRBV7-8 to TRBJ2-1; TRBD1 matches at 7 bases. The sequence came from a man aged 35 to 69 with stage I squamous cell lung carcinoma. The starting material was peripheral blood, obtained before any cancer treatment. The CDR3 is CASSRDSKGNNEQFF. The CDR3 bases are TGTGCCAGCAGCAGGGACAGCAAAGGAAACAATGAGCAGTTCTTC.